This T cell receptor (beta chain) came from a study of CD8+ T cells in alopecia areata. Sequencing templates came from extracted RNA that was reverse transcribed into cDNA. Method: immunoSEQ multiplex PCR; TCRdb's copy keeps in-frame clones and lacks some. This sample carries 150,000 to 200,000 clones, under 80% of them seen once, and the ten largest clones take about 1.3%. Treatment noted: oral pan-JAK inhibitor, 5-10 mg twice daily. Sorted populations comprised CD4+ and CD8+ T cells obtained from PBMCs. Study-wide results and limits: Lesional scalp, especially alopecia totalis/universalis, showed higher clonality than normal scalp. How baseline CD8+ expansion relates to response remains uncertain (there was one nonresponder).

The CDR3 extends over 13 amino acids. V lost 4 bases and J lost 4, with 8 bases in between. Germline V lookup: CDR1 LGHNT, CDR2 FRNRAP. Turning to this clone: The antigen is not known.

The V gene is TRBV12-5, the J gene TRBJ1-5; D remains unclear. Sequenced material: CD4+ T cells sorted from blood, taken at week 49, from a patient treated with tofacitinib. The source of this sequence is a human donor with alopecia areata. The CDR3 DNA follows: TGTGCTAGTGGTTCCCGAACTAATCAGCCCCAGCATTTT. Translating gives CASGSRTNQPQHF.